The clone carrying this T cell receptor beta chain was counted only a few times. The antigen remains undetermined. This sample was taken from a study of CD8 T cells in ankylosing spondylitis. Study-level findings and limits: Reportedly, disease-linked clones are significantly enriched in ankylosing spondylitis patients' matched synovial fluid. Ankylosing spondylitis blood appeared to be characterized by a TCR beta motif of eight or nine highly homologous variants. Disease-linked clones had a CD8+ phenotype and relatively low frequency in peripheral blood.

The germline CDR1 and CDR2 sequences are SGDLS and YYNGEE. The CDR3 has 12 residues. The V gene end was trimmed by 7 bases and the J gene end by 5 bases; junction bases not matched to a gene: 4. By quantitative 5'-RACE with molecular barcodes, the TCR beta libraries were made. TCRdb reanalysed the 5' RACE reads using MiXCR and keeps one entry per CDR3 protein. The repertoire includes under 250,000 distinct CDR3 sequences, about 30% of them detected once, and approximately 4% sits in the top ten. The rearrangement joins TRBV9 to TRBJ2-7, with 9 bases aligning to TRBD2. The sequence was obtained from a male donor with ankylosing spondylitis or in good health (not recorded which). Sample: blood, either unsorted or a sorted T cell fraction (not recorded which). CDR3 sequence (DNA): TGTGCCAGCGGTCGCGGGGGGGACGAGCAGTACTTC. Encoded protein: CASGRGGDEQYF.